Following are 22 T cell receptor beta chains from one sample sequenced in a study of T cell responses to AZD1222 COVID-19 vaccine (dated by TCRdb to about 2021). Library preparation employed the immunoSEQ multiplex PCR assay. Drawn from immuneACCESS, this table holds only the in-frame rearrangements with V and J called that TCRdb kept. Clones are partly lost; checked studies trace under half to an unresolved V gene and leave the rest unexplained. This sample comprises fewer than 90,000 clones, 88% of them detected only once. About 11% of the sample goes to the ten largest clones. The sample's time point label, decoded: baseline before first vaccination. Sequencing was performed on peripheral blood, taken on day 0 of AZD1222 vaccination. These receptor sequences come from an adult in good health.

V gene TRBV11-1 combines with J gene TRBJ2-2, with D perhaps matching TRBD1 (5 bases). The V and J ends lost 4 bases and 2 bases respectively, with 14 bases between them. CDR1 and CDR2 from the germline V gene are SGHAT and FQDESV (reference sequence). The length of the CDR3 is 16 residues. The CDR3: CASSSRTQRNTGELFF. The CDR3, as DNA: TGTGCCAGCAGCTCTCGGACACAACGAAACACCGGGGAGCTGTTTTTT. Full variable domain (outside the CDR3, taken from reference TRBV11-1 and TRBJ2-2): EAEVAQSPRYKITEKSQAVAFWCDPISGHATLYWYRQILGQGPELLVQFQDESVVDDSQLPKDRFSAERLKGVDSTLKIQPAELGDSAMYLCASSSRTQRNTGELFFGEGSRLTVL.

This rearrangement joins TRBV5-4 to TRBJ1-1; weak D call: TRBD1 (5 bases). Germline V gene lookup returns CDR1 SGHNT and CDR2 YYREEE (reference sequence). The CDR3 is made up of 15 amino acids. Trimming stripped 4 bases from V and 0 bases from J, with 13 bases between. The CDR3 is CASSEDTFMNTEAFF. DNA for the CDR3: TGTGCCAGCAGCGAGGACACGTTCATGAACACTGAAGCTTTCTTT.

The chain joins TRBV11-3 to TRBJ2-1, with TRBD2 matching over 14 bases. Unmatched junction bases numbered 4, after V lost 6 bases and J lost 6 bases. The CDR3 runs 15 residues. Germline CDR1 reads SGHNT; CDR2 reads YENEEA. Here the CDR3 reads CASSKTSGRGNEQFF. The CDR3 coding sequence is TGTGCCAGCAGTAAGACTAGCGGGAGGGGCAATGAGCAGTTCTTC. Supplemented by reference TRBV11-3 and TRBJ2-1, the full variable domain reads EAGVVQSPRYKIIEKKQPVAFWCNPISGHNTLYWYLQNLGQGPELLIRYENEEAVDDSQLPKDRFSAERLKGVDSTLKIQPAELGDSAVYLCASSKTSGRGNEQFFGPGTRLTVL.

The chain uses TRBV6-5 and TRBJ2-1; 11 positions match TRBD2. The trim removed 4 bases at V and 10 bases at J, leaving 9 bases unmatched. This CDR3 comprises 15 residues. Germline CDR1 and CDR2: MNHEY and SVGAGI. CDR3 residues: CASSSGSGGAGEQFF. As DNA, the CDR3 is TGTGCCAGCAGTTCGGGTAGCGGGGGGGCCGGAGAGCAGTTCTTC.

J is TRBJ2-3 and V is TRBV19; D is perhaps TRBD2 (5 bases). Between the trimmed V and J ends, which lost 4 bases and 0 bases, there was a span of 8 bases. Germline CDR1 is LNHDA and CDR2 is SQIVND (reference sequence). The length of the CDR3 is 14 residues. CDR3 protein: CASSREYSTDTQYF. In DNA form, the CDR3 reads TGTGCCAGTAGTAGGGAGTACAGCACAGATACGCAGTATTTT.

This rearrangement joins TRBV6-5 to TRBJ1-1; D possibly corresponds to TRBD1 (5 bases). The CDR3 sequence is 13 residues long. Trimming removed 7 bases from V and 5 bases from J, with 14 bases in between. The germline CDR1 and CDR2 sequences are MNHEY and SVGAGI. The CDR3 reads CASTRTGVTEAFF. CDR3 DNA sequence: TGTGCCAGCACCCGAACAGGTGTGACTGAAGCTTTCTTT.

The V and J genes are TRBV7-2 and TRBJ1-5; 9 nucleotides line up with TRBD1. The junction had 8 bases not matched to a gene; V was cut back by 4 bases and J by 7 bases. Germline V gene data show CDR1 as SGHTA and CDR2 as FQGNSA. This CDR3 region has 15 residues. CDR3 nucleotide sequence: TGTGCCAGCAGCTGGATTTCCGGGACAGGGCAGCCCCAGCATTTT. Translated, it gives CASSWISGTGQPQHF.

V gene TRBV29-1 combines with J gene TRBJ2-7, with 7 bases identical to TRBD1. The V gene end was trimmed by 0 bases and the J gene end by 10 bases; junction bases not matched to a gene: 15. This CDR3 region has 15 residues. The germline CDR1 and CDR2 sequences are SQVTM and ANQGSEA. CDR3 coding DNA: TGCAGCGTTGAAGAACGCGCAGGGGGATTGATGGGTCAGTACTTC. Translation gives CSVEERAGGLMGQYF.

The gene calls are TRBV10-2 and TRBJ1-6, with 7 bases aligning to TRBD1. The germline V gene encodes CDR1 WSHSY and CDR2 SAAADI. The CDR3 covers 14 residues. The J segment lost 7 bases and the V segment lost 4 bases, leaving 4 bases of the junction unmatched. CDR3 in amino acids: CASSVGQENSPLHF. CDR3 DNA sequence: TGCGCCAGCAGTGTCGGACAGGAGAATTCACCCCTCCACTTT.

This clone is a singleton in its sample. The chain couples TRBV3-1 (or the pseudogene TRBV3-2) to TRBJ1-1, with D tentatively TRBD1 (5 bases). The CDR3 sequence is 15 residues long. In germline, CDR1 is LGHDT, CDR2 YNNKEL (reference sequence). The V gene lost 0 bases and the J gene lost 6 bases, with 14 bases spanning the gap. The CDR3 protein is CASSQDVRVRAEAFF. Written as DNA, the CDR3 is TGTGCCAGCAGCCAAGACGTCAGGGTTCGGGCTGAAGCTTTCTTT.

This rearrangement joins TRBV29-1 to TRBJ2-2; possibly TRBD1 for D (6 bases). This CDR3 contains 13 residues. Per the germline V gene, CDR1 is SQVTM and CDR2 is ANQGSEA. V was trimmed by 7 bases and J by 3 bases, leaving 12 bases between them. CDR3 in amino acids: CSAHGQYTGELFF. The CDR3 coding sequence is TGCAGCGCGCATGGACAGTACACCGGGGAGCTGTTTTTT.

CDR3: CASSRGGLAGGPNYEQYF. The CDR3 DNA reads as TGCGCCAGCAGCAGAGGGGGGCTGGCGGGAGGTCCCAATTACGAGCAGTACTTC. This sequence joins TRBV5-1 and TRBJ2-7, with TRBD2 matching 8 bases. Unmatched junction bases numbered 19, after V lost 4 bases and J lost 4 bases. This CDR3 is 18 amino acids long. CDR1 is SGHRS, CDR2 YFSETQ, per germline.

This rearrangement joins TRBV3-1 (or the pseudogene TRBV3-2) to TRBJ2-2, with 9 bases aligning to TRBD2. V was clipped by 1 base and J by 2 bases; unmatched bases: 5. This CDR3 contains 17 residues. Germline assignment: CDR1 LGHDT and CDR2 YNNKEL (reference sequence). The CDR3: CASSQVGSGGNTGELFF. DNA for the CDR3: TGTGCCAGCAGCCAAGTCGGTAGCGGGGGTAACACCGGGGAGCTGTTTTTT.

The CDR3 nucleotides read TGCGCCAGCAGCCAGGAACCGGGACAGATATACAATGAGCAGTTCTTC. Its translation: CASSQEPGQIYNEQFF. The chain combines TRBV4-1 with TRBJ2-1; 7 bases line up with TRBD1. Germline CDR1 MGHRA, CDR2 YSYEKL. This CDR3 is 16 amino acids long. J lost 4 bases, V lost 3 bases, and 9 bases had no gene match.

This sequence joins TRBV30 and TRBJ1-2; D is perhaps TRBD1 (6 bases). Trimming stripped 3 bases from V and 1 base from J, with 12 bases between. Germline V gives CDR1 GTSNPN, CDR2 SVGIG (reference sequence). This CDR3 comprises 14 residues. CDR3 region: CAWRHKGVNYGYTF. The CDR3 DNA follows: TGTGCCTGGAGGCACAAGGGGGTTAACTATGGCTACACCTTC.

The J gene is TRBJ1-5, the V gene TRBV24-1; D is unresolved. This CDR3 is built from 14 residues. Between the trimmed V and J ends, which lost 3 bases and 5 bases, there was a span of 10 bases. Germline V gene lookup returns CDR1 KGHDR and CDR2 SFDVKD. The CDR3 region is CATSDPGGYQPQHF. In DNA, the CDR3 is TGTGCCACCAGTGATCCGGGCGGGTATCAGCCCCAGCATTTT.

Here the CDR3 DNA reads TGTGCCAGCAGTTTATCGAGTGCCGGGATGGGCAATCAGCCCCAGCATTTT. Protein: CASSLSSAGMGNQPQHF. The chain carries TRBV27 and TRBJ1-5, with no clear D. Germline V CDR1 and CDR2: MNHEY, SMNVEV (reference sequence). This CDR3 is built from 17 residues. Trimming took off 0 bases at V and 2 bases at J, with 14 bases between the two ends.

The chain combines TRBV7-2 with TRBJ1-2; maybe TRBD1 (5 bases). There are 15 residues in the CDR3. Deletions cut 5 bases from V and 4 bases from J, with 17 bases between. Germline CDR1 reads SGHTA; CDR2 reads FQGNSA. CDR3 amino acids: CASSPPQGSSYGYTF. The CDR3 DNA reads as TGTGCCAGCAGCCCCCCGCAGGGATCCTCCTATGGCTACACCTTC.

This clone was observed a single time. The chain uses TRBV6-1 and TRBJ1-1; TRBD1 is a possible D gene (5 bases). The CDR3 sequence is 15 residues long. The germline CDR1 and CDR2 sequences are MNHNS and SASEGT. V lost 0 bases, J lost 0 bases, and 8 bases lay in between. CDR3 protein: CASSEAQGLNTEAFF. DNA of the CDR3: TGTGCCAGCAGTGAAGCGCAGGGTTTGAACACTGAAGCTTTCTTT.

The CDR3 sequence: CSVSRGGNQPQHF. The DNA of the CDR3 is TGCAGCGTATCCAGGGGTGGCAATCAGCCCCAGCATTTT. The gene calls are TRBV29-1 and TRBJ1-5; tentatively, D is TRBD1 (6 bases). The V gene's germline CDR1 is SQVTM and CDR2 ANQGSEA. With 6 bases removed from V and 2 bases from J, the gap between germline ends came to 11 bases. There are 13 residues in the CDR3.

The rearrangement joins TRBV3-1 (or the pseudogene TRBV3-2) to TRBJ2-1; D is ambiguous. The CDR3 length is 15 residues. V was trimmed by 4 bases and J by 5 bases, leaving 15 bases between them. Germline-derived CDR1 and CDR2 are LGHDT and YNNKEL (reference sequence). The CDR3 sequence: CASSPIRSKNNEQFF. The CDR3 coding sequence is TGTGCCAGCAGCCCCATAAGATCTAAGAACAATGAGCAGTTCTTC.

The chain combines TRBV19 with TRBJ2-7; 9 nucleotides agree with TRBD2. Germline CDR1 is LNHDA and CDR2 is SQIVND (reference sequence). This CDR3 contains 15 residues. J lost 2 bases, V lost 3 bases, and 5 bases had no gene match. The CDR3 is CASSIWASGTYEQYF. The CDR3 DNA follows: TGTGCCAGTAGTATTTGGGCTAGCGGGACCTACGAGCAGTACTTC.